Listed here are 22 T cell receptor beta chains from one sample, sequenced in a study of cytomegalovirus exposure and HLA in healthy donors (dated by TCRdb to about 2017). Library generation was performed with the immunoSEQ multiplex PCR assay. For the multiplex PCR, a mixture combining 60 forward primers for TCR Vbeta segments and 13 reverse primers for TCR Jbeta segments was used. The table comes from immuneACCESS by way of TCRdb, which keeps in-frame sequences with V and J called. Part of the clones is missing from these tables; in studies checked, under half for an unresolved V gene and the rest for unknown reasons. The data table for this sample lists roughly 80,000 clones. Less than 0.6% of the sample is held by the ten biggest clonotypes. The specimen sequenced was PBMCs. The receptors come from a man in his fifties or sixties in good health and CMV-seronegative.

The V and J genes are TRBV7-9 and TRBJ1-1; possible D gene TRBD1, 6 bases. Trimming left V 1 base short and J 8 bases short, with 14 bases between. The CDR3 has 14 residues. Germline V gene lookup returns CDR1 SEHNR and CDR2 FQNEAQ (reference sequence). The CDR3 bases are TGTGCCAGCAGCTTAGAGGGCAGGGGCCGGGAAGCTTTCTTT. Its protein is CASSLEGRGREAFF.

The chain has TRBV9 and TRBJ1-5; 8 bases agree with TRBD1. This CDR3 is built from 14 residues. Germline assignment: CDR1 SGDLS and CDR2 YYNGEE. The V segment lost 0 bases and the J segment 15 bases; nucleotides outside the gene matches: 11. Here the CDR3 reads CASSVGAGGPRLHF. CDR3 coding DNA: TGTGCCAGCAGCGTAGGGGCAGGGGGCCCCCGTTTGCATTTT.

The chain has TRBV10-1 and TRBJ2-5; 9 bases are a match to TRBD1. CDR1 WNHNN and CDR2 SYGVQD come from the germline V gene (reference sequence). Losses at the gene ends were 5 bases for V and 3 bases for J; bases not matched to a gene: 1. The CDR3 contains 13 residues. CDR3 in DNA: TGCGCCAGCAGTCGGGACAGGGAAGAGACCCAGTACTTC. Amino acid sequence: CASSRDREETQYF.

The genes are TRBV6-1 and TRBJ1-4, with TRBD1 matching 9 bases. V dropped 7 bases and J dropped 7; count of bases not matched to a gene: 7. Per germline, CDR1 MNHNS and CDR2 SASEGT. This CDR3 region has 14 residues. The CDR3 region has the DNA TGTGCCAGCACCCTACAGGGGGCGGTTGAAAAACTGTTTTTT. This gives the protein CASTLQGAVEKLFF.

The chain uses TRBV7-2 and TRBJ2-7; no reliable D call. CDR3 length equals 16 residues. V lost 0 bases and J lost 2, with 14 bases in between. Germline values: CDR1 SGHTA, CDR2 FQGNSA. CDR3 sequence: CASSLAGSLSAYEQYF. In DNA form, the CDR3 reads TGTGCCAGCAGCTTAGCTGGCAGCTTAAGCGCCTACGAGCAGTACTTC.

This chain joins TRBV6-5 and TRBJ1-4; tentative D call: TRBD1 (6 bases). Germline lookup yields CDR1 MNHEY and CDR2 SVGAGI. The V end lost 5 bases, the J end lost 7 bases, and 11 bases lay between the germline ends. The CDR3 is 13 residues long. CDR3 sequence (DNA): TGTGCCAGCAGTGAATTGACAGGTGAAAAACTGTTTTTT. It encodes CASSELTGEKLFF.

The rearrangement joins TRBV18 to TRBJ2-7; D ambiguous. The CDR3 is 14 residues long. Germline lookup yields CDR1 KGHSH and CDR2 LQKENI. Trimming took 1 base from V and 0 from J, leaving 7 bases between them. As DNA, the CDR3 is TGTGCCAGCTCACCACAAGAGAGCTCCTACGAGCAGTACTTC. Translating gives CASSPQESSYEQYF.

This chain connects TRBV11-2 to TRBJ2-3, with D uncertain. The V end was cut by 5 bases, the J end by 6 bases, with 9 bases between. The CDR3 is 12 amino acids. The germline CDR1 and CDR2 sequences are SGHAT and FQNNGV. For the CDR3, the DNA is TGTGCCAGCAGCCCTACCCATGATACGCAGTATTTT. Its translation is CASSPTHDTQYF.

V is TRBV5-1 and J is TRBJ2-2, with 7 bases lining up with TRBD1. CDR3 size: 15 residues. V lost 0 bases and J lost 5; bases outside the gene matches: 4. Germline values: CDR1 SGHRS, CDR2 YFSETQ. CDR3 protein: CASSLAGRGTGELFF. CDR3 nucleotide sequence: TGCGCCAGCAGCTTGGCCGGCAGGGGGACCGGGGAGCTGTTTTTT.

The rearrangement links TRBV7-3 to TRBJ2-1; 9 bases are a match to TRBD2. The CDR3 length is 13 residues. CDR1 and CDR2 from the germline V gene are SGHTA and FQGTGA. V shed 5 bases, J shed 9 bases, and the junction held 5 bases outside the gene matches. The CDR3 nucleotides are TGTGCCAGCAGCACGGGACTAGCCTCTGAGCAGTTCTTC. Residues: CASSTGLASEQFF.

The chain is built from TRBV27 and TRBJ1-2, with 7 bases lining up with TRBD1. J was trimmed by 5 bases and V by 6 bases; bases with no gene match: 15. The germline V gene has CDR1 MNHEY and CDR2 SMNVEV (reference sequence). The CDR3 has 16 amino acids. Here the CDR3 DNA reads TGTGCCAGCAGGCGTTCATTCGTCGGACAGGAGTATGGCTACACCTTC. Translated: CASRRSFVGQEYGYTF.

The CDR3 coding sequence is TGTGCCAGTAGTATTCTCGACCAGGGGGCTGGACAGCCCCAGCATTTT. This sequence encodes CASSILDQGAGQPQHF. The chain employs TRBV19 and TRBJ1-5; TRBD1 agrees at 8 bases. The germline V gene has CDR1 LNHDA and CDR2 SQIVND (reference sequence). The CDR3 has 16 residues. Losses at the gene ends were 3 bases for V and 7 bases for J; bases not matched to a gene: 11.

This rearrangement joins TRBV27 to TRBJ2-1; weak D call: TRBD2 (7 bases). The CDR3 loop spans 16 amino acids. The germline V gene has CDR1 MNHEY and CDR2 SMNVEV (reference sequence). With 4 bases removed from V and 7 bases from J, the gap between germline ends came to 20 bases. CDR3 region: CASSYLLRGAGNEQFF. In nucleotides, the CDR3 is TGTGCCAGCAGTTACCTCCTACGGGGGGCGGGGAATGAGCAGTTCTTC.

The rearrangement links TRBV7-8 to TRBJ1-6; D call uncertain. V shed 1 base and J shed 0 bases, with 7 bases lying between them. The CDR3 contains 16 residues. Germline V gene lookup returns CDR1 SGHVS and CDR2 FQNEAQ. The CDR3 region is CASSLVHSSYNSPLHF. In DNA, the CDR3 is TGTGCCAGCAGCTTAGTGCACAGCTCCTATAATTCACCCCTCCACTTT. Full variable domain (remainder filled in from reference TRBV7-8 and TRBJ1-6): GAGVSQSPRYKVAKRGQDVALRCDPISGHVSLFWYQQALGQGPEFLTYFQNEAQLDKSGLPSDRFFAERPEGSVSTLKIQRTQQEDSAVYLCASSLVHSSYNSPLHFGNGTRLTVT.

The rearrangement joins TRBV4-3 to TRBJ1-5; 7 bases align to TRBD1. CDR1 LGHNA and CDR2 YSLEER come from the germline V gene. The CDR3 extends over 15 amino acids. The trim removed 0 bases at V and 8 bases at J, leaving 7 bases unmatched. The CDR3 sequence is CASSQDTQGVKPQHF. Written as DNA, the CDR3 is TGCGCCAGCAGCCAAGATACCCAGGGGGTCAAGCCCCAGCATTTT.

The V and J genes are TRBV7-2 and TRBJ2-7, with D possibly matching TRBD1 (6 bases). Trimming left V 1 base short and J 0 bases short, with 13 bases between. The germline gives CDR1 SGHTA, CDR2 FQGNSA. The CDR3 has 16 residues. For the CDR3, the DNA is TGTGCCAGCAGCTTAGTGGGCGCAGGGGCCTCCTACGAGCAGTACTTC. Its translation is CASSLVGAGASYEQYF.

V usage is TRBV6-5 and J usage is TRBJ1-3; D call uncertain. V lost 4 bases and J lost 3, with 7 bases in between. The CDR3 is made up of 13 amino acids. CDR1 is MNHEY and CDR2 is SVGAGI in the germline V gene. Written as DNA, the CDR3 is TGTGCCAGCAGTTTACAGTATGGAAACACCATATATTTT. Translated: CASSLQYGNTIYF.

The chain employs TRBV6-6 and TRBJ1-4; 9 bases fit TRBD1. In germline, CDR1 is MNHNY, CDR2 SVGAGI (reference sequence). J lost 7 bases, V lost 4 bases, and 7 bases had no gene match. This CDR3 has 15 amino acids. The CDR3 coding sequence is TGTGCCAGCAGTTGGGACAGGGCGGGAAGTGAAAAACTGTTTTTT. The encoded protein is CASSWDRAGSEKLFF.

The chain uses TRBV7-2 and TRBJ2-1; 8 bases fit TRBD1. The V and J ends lost 5 bases and 0 bases, in that order; junction bases with no gene match: 3. The CDR3 runs 15 residues. Germline CDR1 and CDR2: SGHTA and FQGNSA. The chain's CDR3 is CASSVTGGSYNEQFF. The CDR3 DNA follows: TGTGCCAGCAGCGTTACAGGGGGCTCCTACAATGAGCAGTTCTTC.

The chain carries TRBV27 and TRBJ2-7; 7 bases align to TRBD2. V lost 1 base, J lost 0 bases, and 3 bases stayed unmatched. This CDR3 contains 15 residues. Germline V gene data show CDR1 as MNHEY and CDR2 as SMNVEV (reference sequence). CDR3 sequence (DNA): TGTGCCAGCAGTTTATGGGGAGGGCCCTCCTACGAGCAGTACTTC. Protein product: CASSLWGGPSYEQYF.

The chain has TRBV6-5 and TRBJ2-5; 8 nucleotides match TRBD1. V shed 0 bases, J shed 5 bases, and the junction held 8 bases outside the gene matches. This CDR3 has 16 amino acids. From germline, CDR1 is MNHEY and CDR2 SVGAGI. The CDR3 bases are TGTGCCAGCAGTTACTCCCCGCAGGGGGCGTGGGAGACCCAGTACTTC. It codes for CASSYSPQGAWETQYF.

The J gene is TRBJ2-1, the V gene TRBV5-4; 7 nucleotides align to TRBD2. The trim removed 3 bases at V and 2 bases at J, leaving 5 bases unmatched. Germline assignment: CDR1 SGHNT and CDR2 YYREEE (reference sequence). This CDR3 comprises 15 residues. CDR3 nucleotides: TGTGCCAGCAGCTCCGGACTAGTTACCTACAATGAGCAGTTCTTC. Protein: CASSSGLVTYNEQFF.